Below, one T cell receptor beta chain is given with its context. Its antigen is undetermined. Per germline, CDR1 SGHTA and CDR2 FQGNSA. The CDR3 contains 13 residues. Trimming shortened V by 1 base and J by 9 bases, and 12 bases separated the two germline ends. The protocol was immunoSEQ multiplex PCR, while the TCRdb copy is restricted to in-frame clones and leaves out a portion. The profile covers several thousand clones, with around 92% appearing a single time and 3.5% to 5% taken by the ten largest. This specimen comes from a study of T cells in localized non-small cell lung cancer. Overall study findings and caveats: A median 57 of the top 100 tumor clones appeared in adjacent lung. It remains possible that heterogeneity exists, since only one tumor region was sequenced. Tumor trailed uninvolved adjacent lung in T cell clonality, which peaked there.

The specimen comprised peripheral blood mononuclear cells, sampled before any cancer treatment. V is TRBV7-2 and J is TRBJ2-5; D is ambiguous. This TCR came from a male donor at least 60 years old with stage II lung adenocarcinoma. DNA for the CDR3: TGTGCCAGCAGCTTAGATCTGGAAACGGCCCAGTACTTC. It encodes CASSLDLETAQYF. Filled out from reference TRBV7-2 and TRBJ2-5, the complete variable domain reads GAGVSQSPSNKVTEKGKDVELRCDPISGHTALYWYRQSLGQGLEFLIYFQGNSAPDKSGLPSDRFSAERTGGSVSTLTIQRTQQEDSAVYLCASSLDLETAQYFGPGTRLLVL.